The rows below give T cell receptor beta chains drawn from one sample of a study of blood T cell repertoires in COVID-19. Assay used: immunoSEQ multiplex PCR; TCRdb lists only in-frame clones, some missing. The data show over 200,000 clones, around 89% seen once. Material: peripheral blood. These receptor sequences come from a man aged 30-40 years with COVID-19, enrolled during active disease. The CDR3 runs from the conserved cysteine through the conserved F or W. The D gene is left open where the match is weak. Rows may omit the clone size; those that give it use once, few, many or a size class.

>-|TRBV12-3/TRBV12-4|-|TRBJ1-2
CASSPLGSGYTF
TGTGCCAGCAGTCCTCTAGGATCTGGCTACACCTTC
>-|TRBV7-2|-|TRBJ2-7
CASSLVGTEQYF
TGTGCCAGCAGCTTAGTGGGGACAGAGCAGTACTTC
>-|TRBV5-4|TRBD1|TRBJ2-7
CASSGQGARLGEQYF
TGTGCCAGCAGCGGACAGGGGGCTCGTCTCGGCGAGCAGTACTTC
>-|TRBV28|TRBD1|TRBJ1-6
CASSLHRTGVNNSPLHF
TGTGCCAGCAGTTTGCATCGGACAGGGGTTAATAATTCACCCCTCCACTTT
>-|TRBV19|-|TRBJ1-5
CASSLIQENQPQHF
TGTGCCAGTAGTTTGATACAGGAAAATCAGCCCCAGCATTTT
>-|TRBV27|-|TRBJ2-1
CASSPMWQNNEQFF
TGTGCCAGCAGTCCGATGTGGCAAAACAATGAGCAGTTCTTC
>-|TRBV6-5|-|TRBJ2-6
CASSLGRRGGANVLTF
TGTGCCAGCAGTTTAGGACGTAGGGGAGGGGCCAACGTCCTGACTTTC
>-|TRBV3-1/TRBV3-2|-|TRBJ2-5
CASSLAGRVETQYF
TGTGCCAGCAGCCTCGCTGGGCGGGTCGAGACCCAGTACTTC
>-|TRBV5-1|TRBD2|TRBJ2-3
CASSLVGLAGGGADTQYF
TGCGCCAGCAGCTTGGTTGGACTAGCGGGAGGGGGGGCAGATACGCAGTATTTT
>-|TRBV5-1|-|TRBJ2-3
CASSLAGTYNTDTQYF
TGCGCCAGCAGCTTGGCTGGGACATACAACACAGATACGCAGTATTTT
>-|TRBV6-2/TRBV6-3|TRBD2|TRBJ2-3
CASSYPPRTSGRSDTQYF
TGTGCCAGCAGTTACCCACCAAGGACTAGCGGGAGGTCAGATACGCAGTATTTT
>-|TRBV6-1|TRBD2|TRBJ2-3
CASSAARGTSGRTDTQYF
TGTGCCAGCAGTGCGGCTCGAGGGACTAGCGGGAGAACAGATACGCAGTATTTT
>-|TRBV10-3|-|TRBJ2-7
CAIRGDITYEQYF
TGTGCCATCAGGGGGGACATTACCTACGAGCAGTACTTC
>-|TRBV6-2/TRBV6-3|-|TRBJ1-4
CASSPTGWAAEKLFF
TGTGCCAGCAGCCCCACAGGGTGGGCGGCTGAAAAACTGTTTTTT
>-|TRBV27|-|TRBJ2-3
CASSLGHPSTDTQYF
TGTGCCAGCAGTCTCGGACATCCTAGCACAGATACGCAGTATTTT
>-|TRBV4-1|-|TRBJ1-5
CASSQEFVSNQPQHF
TGCGCCAGCAGCCAAGAGTTCGTGTCCAATCAGCCCCAGCATTTT
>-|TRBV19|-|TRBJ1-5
CASSDRNQPQHF
TGTGCCAGTTCGGACAGAAATCAGCCCCAGCATTTT
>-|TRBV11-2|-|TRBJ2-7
CASSLEAGFYEQYF
TGTGCCAGCAGCTTAGAGGCAGGTTTCTACGAGCAGTACTTC
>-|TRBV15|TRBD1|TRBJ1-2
CATSAGPTGGGYGYTF
TGTGCCACCAGCGCCGGCCCTACAGGGGGCGGTTATGGCTACACCTTC
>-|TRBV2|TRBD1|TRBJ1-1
CASILQGANTEAFF
TGTGCCAGCATTCTACAGGGGGCAAACACTGAAGCTTTCTTT
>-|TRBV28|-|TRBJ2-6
CASSLGRSGANVLTF
TGTGCCAGCAGTTTAGGGCGCTCGGGGGCCAACGTCCTGACTTTC
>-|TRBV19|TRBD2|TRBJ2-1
CASSIGTSGSSYNEQFF
TGTGCCAGTAGTATAGGGACTAGCGGGAGCTCCTACAATGAGCAGTTCTTC
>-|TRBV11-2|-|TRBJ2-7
CASSLDSAALAPLEQYF
TGTGCCAGCAGCTTAGATTCTGCGGCACTCGCGCCCCTCGAGCAGTACTTC
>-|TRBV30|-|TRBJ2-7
CAWTPKTVGPRKQYF
TGTGCCTGGACCCCAAAGACAGTGGGCCCCCGCAAGCAGTACTTC
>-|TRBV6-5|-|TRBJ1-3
CASSYSYSLGNTIYF
TGTGCCAGCAGTTACTCTTATAGCCTTGGAAACACCATATATTTT
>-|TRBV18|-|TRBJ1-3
CASSPSIERGTGNTIYF
TGTGCCAGCTCACCATCTATTGAGCGAGGGACTGGAAACACCATATATTTT
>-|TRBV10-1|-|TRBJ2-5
CASRSPGETQYF
TGCGCCAGCCGATCCCCGGGGGAGACCCAGTACTTC
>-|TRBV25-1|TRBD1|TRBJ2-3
CASDRADRNTDTQYF
TGTGCCAGCGACAGGGCGGACCGGAACACAGATACGCAGTATTTT
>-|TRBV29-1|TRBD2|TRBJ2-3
CSVGGAGGGTDTQYF
TGCAGCGTTGGCGGAGCGGGAGGGGGGACAGATACGCAGTATTTT
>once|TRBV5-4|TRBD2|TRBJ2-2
CASSYSSGRSTGELFF
TGTGCCAGCAGCTACAGTAGCGGGAGAAGCACCGGGGAGCTGTTTTTT
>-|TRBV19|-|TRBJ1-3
CASRSGHPGNTIYF
TGTGCCAGTAGATCCGGACATCCTGGAAACACCATATATTTT
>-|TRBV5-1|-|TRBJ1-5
CASSLQGPQPQHF
TGCGCCAGCAGCTTACAGGGCCCTCAGCCCCAGCATTTT
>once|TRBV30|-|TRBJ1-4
CAWSIRNNEKLFF
TGTGCCTGGAGTATCAGGAATAATGAAAAACTGTTTTTT
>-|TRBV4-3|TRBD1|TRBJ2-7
CASSRGTGSYEQYF
TGCGCCAGCAGCCGAGGGACAGGATCCTACGAGCAGTACTTC
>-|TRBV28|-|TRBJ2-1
CASSSRSLYQGEQFF
TGTGCCAGCAGTTCCCGCAGCTTGTATCAGGGTGAGCAGTTCTTC
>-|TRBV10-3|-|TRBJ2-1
CAISESGRLAYNEQFF
TGTGCCATCAGTGAGTCTGGCAGGTTAGCCTACAATGAGCAGTTCTTC
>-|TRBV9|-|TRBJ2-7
CASSALVVADEQYF
TGTGCCAGCAGCGCTTTAGTGGTAGCGGACGAGCAGTACTTC
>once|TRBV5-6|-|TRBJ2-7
CASSLGSGNGEQYF
TGTGCCAGCAGCTTGGGGAGCGGTAACGGCGAGCAGTACTTC
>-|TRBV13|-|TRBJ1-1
CASSPPMEAEAFF
TGTGCCAGCAGCCCACCCATGGAGGCCGAAGCTTTCTTT
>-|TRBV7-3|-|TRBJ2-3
CASSPRGGAPTDTQYF
TGTGCCAGCAGCCCCAGAGGGGGGGCGCCCACAGATACGCAGTATTTT
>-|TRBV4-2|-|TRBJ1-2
CASSQDPQAEGYTF
TGTGCCAGCAGCCAAGATCCACAGGCGGAAGGCTACACCTTC
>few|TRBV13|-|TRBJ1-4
CASSSPRGEKLFF
TGTGCCAGCAGCTCCCCGAGGGGGGAAAAACTGTTTTTT
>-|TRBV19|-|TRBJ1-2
CASTPGHRNYGYTF
TGTGCCAGCACCCCGGGACACCGCAACTATGGCTACACCTTC
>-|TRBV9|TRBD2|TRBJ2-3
CASTFSGGAGDTQYF
TGTGCCAGCACCTTCTCCGGGGGGGCAGGGGATACGCAGTATTTT
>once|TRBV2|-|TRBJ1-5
CASSEDSYLNQPQHF
TGTGCCAGCAGTGAAGACAGTTACCTAAATCAGCCCCAGCATTTT
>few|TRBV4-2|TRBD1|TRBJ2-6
CASSQSGTGAGANVLTF
TGTGCCAGCAGCCAATCAGGGACAGGGGCAGGGGCCAACGTCCTGACTTTC
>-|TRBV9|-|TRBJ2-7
CASSVRQETYEQYF
TGTGCCAGCAGCGTAAGACAGGAAACCTACGAGCAGTACTTC
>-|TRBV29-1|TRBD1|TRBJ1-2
CSVRQGNYGYTF
TGCAGCGTCCGACAGGGGAACTATGGCTACACCTTC
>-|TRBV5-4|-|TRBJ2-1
CASTPFRGSTYNEQFF
TGTGCCAGCACCCCGTTTAGGGGAAGTACCTACAATGAGCAGTTCTTC
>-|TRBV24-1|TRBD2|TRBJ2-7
CATSDRRDYSYEQYF
TGTGCCACCAGTGATCGCCGGGACTACTCCTACGAGCAGTACTTC
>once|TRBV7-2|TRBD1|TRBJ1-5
CASSLTGENQPQHF
TGTGCCAGCAGTCTGACAGGGGAAAATCAGCCCCAGCATTTT
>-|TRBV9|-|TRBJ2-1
CASSVDTGYNEQFF
TGTGCCAGCAGCGTAGATACAGGCTACAATGAGCAGTTCTTC
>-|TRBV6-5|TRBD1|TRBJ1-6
CASWRTGGNSPLHF
TGTGCCAGCTGGCGGACAGGGGGAAATTCACCCCTCCACTTT
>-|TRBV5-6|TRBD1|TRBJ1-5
CASSLWGTAGTQPQHF
TGTGCCAGCAGCTTGTGGGGGACAGCCGGCACTCAGCCCCAGCATTTT